This T cell receptor beta chain was recorded in a study of T cells after posttransplantation cyclophosphamide. General study results and limits: Skin or GI-infiltrating T cells shared few TRB sequences with blood. Recipient CMV seropositivity and CMV reactivation strongly tracked TRB clonality.

Cells defined as naive were viable CD3+CD4+ or CD3+CD8+ and CCR7+CD45RA+CD45RO-CD95-CD27+CD28+. Libraries were prepared by immunoSEQ multiplex PCR; TCRdb keeps only in-frame clonotypes and omits some of them. The table shows about 31,000 clones, with about 89% occurring only once. As regards this clone: Its antigen is not identified.

Germline V gene sequence: CDR1 SGHVS, CDR2 FQNEAQ. The CDR3 totals 14 residues. V lost 0 bases, J lost 4 bases, and 7 bases lay in between. This TCR was recovered from a woman in her fifties or sixties in good health, CMV-negative, and a related stem cell transplant donor. The gene calls are TRBV7-8 and TRBJ1-3; D call uncertain. The source material was naive CD4+ T cells sorted from PBMCs. The CDR3 region is CASSLAGRGNTIYF. Written as DNA, the CDR3 is TGTGCCAGCAGCTTAGCGGGGAGGGGAAACACCATATATTTT.